The sequence of this T cell receptor (beta chain) was determined in a study of blood T cell repertoires in COVID-19 (dated by TCRdb to 2019 to 2021). With regard to the full study: Collaborator samples came from the United States, Italy and Spain and covered acute and convalescent phases of COVID-19. The material from the prospective study consisted of cDNA or gDNA derived from T cells, B-cell-depleted T cells, or PBMCs. Subjects who had been exposed to COVID-19, were actively infected with it, or had recovered from it provided the deeply sampled blood TCRbeta repertoires that made up the dataset. A freely available public database, intended as a resource for researchers studying the immune response to SARS-CoV-2, is where the repertoires were released. The samples were drawn from two sources: the first 160 participants of the ongoing ImmuneRACE study, and 1,254 subjects contributed by 6 global collaborators. Sample metadata almost always included a de-identified subject ID, COVID-19 status, age in years and sex. Where available, HLA class I and class II types were taken from metadata supplied by the sample provider and were not determined by assay-based typing. The investigation overall reported the following: The quantity of clinical and demographic metadata differed by source and by participant and was supplied without curation.

The immunoSEQ Assay, a bias-controlled multiplex PCR, was used to amplify TCRbeta CDR3 regions from genomic DNA. Processing in the source paper ran as follows. The number of nucleated cells in each sample was estimated from the amplification of reference gene primers within the assay. To quantify the absolute abundance of each unique TCRbeta CDR3 rearrangement, sequence reads were collapsed and filtered. For each sample, productive Simpson clonality was calculated by taking the square root of Simpson's diversity index across productive rearrangements. TCRdb stores this immuneACCESS table with in-frame sequences only. Part of the clones is absent; in the studies checked, under half of the shortfall reflects unresolved V genes, and no reason is known for the rest. V and J calls plus clone size are reproduced from that table; the DNA served to infer D and trimming. This sample is represented by some 200,000 clones; around 90% of them were singletons. Jointly, the top ten make up 2.7% of the sample.

This clone was observed at least ten times. What antigen it recognizes has not been identified. No per-base quality is available; no much larger clone lies one base away. In the germline V gene, CDR1 corresponds to SGHDT and CDR2 to YYEEEE. At the junction V is shortened by 4 bases and J by 2 bases, with 9 bases in between. The CDR3 goes from the cysteine to the phenylalanine over 13 residues. This entry keeps only the CDR3 DNA: 39 bases, framed from base 1. Each collaborating institution followed its own protocols to collect whole blood in K2EDTA tubes. Collaborator samples were shipped for TCRbeta analysis as frozen whole blood, isolated PBMCs, or DNA extracted from either sample type.

This clonotype was obtained from a man aged 40-49 years with active or convalescent COVID-19. The sample consisted of peripheral blood. This receptor chain uses TRBV5-6 and TRBJ2-5; possibly the D gene is TRBD2, per 5 matching bases. In nucleotides, the sequence is TGTGCCAGCAGCCACCGGGATCAAGAGACCCAGTACTTC. Its protein product is CASSHRDQETQYF.